Here is one TCR beta chain with its context. Trimming removed 2 bases from V and 5 bases from J, with 11 bases in between. Germline CDR1 is SGHRS and CDR2 is YFSETQ. CDR3 length equals 13 residues. This entry belongs to a study of T cell changes during pregnancy in multiple sclerosis. Method: immunoSEQ multiplex PCR; TCRdb's copy keeps in-frame clones and lacks some. The sample carries 85,000 to 130,000 clones, about 90% recorded once. This TCR was sampled from a female donor with multiple sclerosis, enrolled in a pregnancy study. The rearrangement joins TRBV5-1 to TRBJ2-7; possibly TRBD1 for D (6 bases). The sequences come from peripheral blood, collected before pregnancy. The DNA of the CDR3 is TGCGCCAGCAGCTTATCAGGGGCGAACGAGCAGTACTTC. Translation: CASSLSGANEQYF.